This T cell receptor beta chain was sequenced for a study of blood T cells in healthy people across ages. J gave up 3 bases and V 6 bases, and 8 bases lay outside the gene matches. This CDR3 has 17 residues. Germline CDR1 DFQATT, CDR2 SNEGSKA (reference sequence). Next came a second PCR, run for about 6 to 11 cycles, which used a sample-barcoded 5' primer along with a J-beta primer mix. Each of the samples gave a minimum of 2.5 million paired-end reads that contained CDR3. TCRdb reprocessed the 5' RACE reads via MiXCR and lists one record per CDR3 protein. The sample has around 900,000 distinct CDR3 sequences; roughly 51% are singletons.

The receptor was derived from a woman aged 60-75 years in good health. The chain links TRBV20-1 to TRBJ2-4; 16 bases align to TRBD2. The specimen was blood. In DNA, the CDR3 is TGCAGTGCCTACGGGACTAGCGGGAGGGCCGACAAAAACATTCAGTACTTC. Its translation: CSAYGTSGRADKNIQYF.